This T cell receptor beta chain was observed in a study of cytomegalovirus exposure and HLA in healthy donors. The primer mix had 60 Vbeta and 13 Jbeta primers. Sequenced by immunoSEQ multiplex PCR; TCRdb stores in-frame clones only, minus some. The sample records approximately 200,000 clones, almost 80% being singletons. The length of the CDR3 is 12 residues. In germline, CDR1 is SNHLY, CDR2 FYNNEI. V was cut by 6 bases and J by 5 bases, with 8 bases left in between. The clonotype originates from a woman aged 18 to 35 in good health and CMV-seronegative. Sequencing was carried out using PBMCs. V is TRBV2 and J is TRBJ1-5, with TRBD1 as a possible D gene (5 bases). CDR3: CASRGGDQPQHF. The CDR3 DNA reads as TGTGCCAGCAGGGGGGGGGATCAGCCCCAGCATTTT. The variable domain in full, with the rest retrieved from reference TRBV2 and TRBJ1-5, is EPEVTQTPSHQVTQMGQEVILRCVPISNHLYFYWYRQILGQKVEFLVSFYNNEISEKSEIFDDQFSVERPDGSNFTLKIRSTKLEDSAMYFCASRGGDQPQHFGDGTRLSIL.